The clone carrying this TCR beta chain is a singleton in its sample. The antigen is not known. The entry originates in a study of cytomegalovirus exposure and HLA in healthy donors. Trimming removed 3 bases at V and 4 bases at J, with 11 bases between. CDR3 length equals 13 residues. CDR1 is SGHRS, CDR2 YFSETQ, per germline. The PCR made use of 60 Vbeta and 13 Jbeta primers. Data came from immunoSEQ multiplex PCR; TCRdb stores just in-frame clones and leaves some out. The sample includes some 87,000 clones, around three quarters of them seen just once. Study-level results: In a later analysis, several top co-occurrence clusters appeared linked to parvovirus B19, influenza, CMV and Epstein-Barr virus. Later work found that TCR association rates differed between HLA loci; DRB1 had the most and HLA-C the fewest.

Sequencing was performed on PBMCs. This receptor was taken from a woman between 35 and 50 years old in good health and CMV-seropositive. The chain uses TRBV5-1 and TRBJ2-7, with a weak D call TRBD2 (7 bases). For the CDR3, the DNA is TGCGCCAGCAGCTCGGGGGGCCCTTACGAGCAGTACTTC. Translation: CASSSGGPYEQYF.